Each of the 8 T cell receptor beta chains below was sequenced from the same sample in a study of shared clonotypes between healthy human individuals. Assay: immunoSEQ multiplex PCR; the TCRdb copy retains only in-frame clones and omits some. The repertoire holds approximately 620,000 clones, approximately 97% seen once, with about 0.06% in the top ten. The sample was naive CD4+ T cells sorted from blood. Subset denoted: CD45RA+ positively selected. The receptors shown here come from a woman in her 30s in good health.

The V call is TRBV4-1, the J call TRBJ2-7; 10 bases fit TRBD2. Germline trimming cut 1 base from V and 2 bases from J; bases unmatched to any gene: 8. This CDR3 is 17 amino acids long. Germline V gene lookup returns CDR1 MGHRA and CDR2 YSYEKL. The CDR3 loop is CASSQGWTSGITYEQYF. In DNA form, the CDR3 reads TGCGCCAGCAGCCAAGGTTGGACTAGCGGAATAACCTACGAGCAGTACTTC.

The CDR3 DNA is TGTGCCAGCAGTTTATCGTCCAGGGTAAGAAGCAATCAGCCCCAGCATTTT. Its protein is CASSLSSRVRSNQPQHF. The rearrangement uses TRBV27 and TRBJ1-5, with D perhaps matching TRBD1 (5 bases). The CDR3 consists of 17 residues. Germline assignment: CDR1 MNHEY and CDR2 SMNVEV (reference sequence). The V gene lost 0 bases and the J gene lost 1 base, with 13 bases spanning the gap.

V and J are TRBV1 and TRBJ2-4; the D call of TRBD2 is as the table states it, not checked on the DNA. TRBV1 constitutes a pseudogene. The CDR3 sequence is 20 residues long. The CDR3 protein is CTSSQEKGLAGALVKNIQYF. CDR3 nucleotides: TGCACCAGCAGCCAAGAGAAGGGACTAGCGGGAGCTCTTGTCAAAAACATTCAGTACTTC.

The chain employs TRBV6-1 and TRBJ1-2; D is unresolved. The CDR3 is 10 amino acids. Looked up from germline, CDR1 is MNHNS and CDR2 is SASEGT. V was clipped by 5 bases and J by 2 bases, with 0 bases between them. The CDR3 loop is CASSNYGYTF. The CDR3 bases are TGTGCCAGCAGTAACTATGGCTACACCTTC.

The chain employs TRBV5-4 and TRBJ1-2; D remains unclear. Germline values: CDR1 SGHNT, CDR2 YYREEE (reference sequence). The CDR3 has 13 amino acids. Between the trimmed V and J ends, which lost 2 bases and 7 bases, there was a span of 12 bases. The CDR3 protein is CASSLTTDPGYTF. In DNA, the CDR3 is TGTGCCAGCAGCTTAACCACCGACCCTGGCTACACCTTC. The whole variable domain, remainder taken from reference TRBV5-4 and TRBJ1-2, is ETGVTQSPTHLIKTRGQQVTLRCSSQSGHNTVSWYQQALGQGPQFIFQYYREEENGRGNFPPRFSGLQFPNYSSELNVNALELDDSALYLCASSLTTDPGYTFGSGTRLTVV.

The chain has TRBV18 and TRBJ2-4; no definite D call. This CDR3 region has 13 residues. Per germline, CDR1 KGHSH and CDR2 LQKENI. Trimming removed 6 bases from V and 1 base from J, with 7 bases in between. CDR3 coding DNA: TGTGCCAGCTCGGCCGACGCCAAAAACATTCAGTACTTC. This encodes CASSADAKNIQYF.

CDR3 loop: CASSPNSGGLATEAFF. The CDR3 DNA follows: TGTGCCAGCTCACCAAACTCAGGGGGGCTTGCCACTGAAGCTTTCTTT. This sequence joins TRBV18 and TRBJ1-1; TRBD1 agrees at 7 bases. Trimming at V came to 2 bases and at J to 4 bases, leaving 10 bases not matched to a gene. The CDR3 has 16 residues. Per the germline V gene, CDR1 is KGHSH and CDR2 is LQKENI.

The rearrangement links TRBV28 to TRBJ2-2, with 7 positions matching TRBD2. Germline assignment: CDR1 MDHEN and CDR2 SYDVKM. The CDR3 runs to 16 residues. With 6 bases clipped from V and 4 bases from J, the junction kept 11 bases outside the gene matches. CDR3 nucleotides: TGTGCCAGCAGACGAAGGCGGGAGAAGGGCACCGGGGAGCTGTTTTTT. Translating it yields CASRRRREKGTGELFF. Supplemented by reference TRBV28 and TRBJ2-2, the full variable domain reads DVKVTQSSRYLVKRTGEKVFLECVQDMDHENMFWYRQDPGLGLRLIYFSYDVKMKEKGDIPEGYSVSREKKERFSLILESASTNQTSMYLCASRRRREKGTGELFFGEGSRLTVL.